This T cell receptor beta chain was captured by sequencing in a study of post-analysis software for immune sequencing data. Findings and limits, study-wide: The study found TRBV5-6, TRBV5-1 and TRBV20-1 among roughly 5 TRBV segments more frequent in patients than controls.

Unique molecular identifiers were built into the TCR beta cDNA libraries. TCRdb used MiXCR to reprocess the PCR reads, holding one entry per CDR3 protein. There are 800,000 to 950,000 distinct CDR3 sequences in the sample; under 70% occur only once, and approximately 4.3% lies in the top ten. Trimming took 3 bases from V and 0 from J, leaving 9 bases between them. CDR1 and CDR2 from the germline V gene are MNHNS and SASEGT. CDR3 size: 14 residues. A note on this clonotype: As yet, its antigen is unknown.

The sequencing input was blood. V usage is TRBV6-1 and J usage is TRBJ2-7, with D possibly being TRBD2 (5 bases). The receptor's source is a girl between 10 and 17 years old with multiple sclerosis. CDR3: CASSDPGNSYEQYF. The CDR3 region has the DNA TGTGCCAGCAGTGACCCCGGGAACTCCTACGAGCAGTACTTC.